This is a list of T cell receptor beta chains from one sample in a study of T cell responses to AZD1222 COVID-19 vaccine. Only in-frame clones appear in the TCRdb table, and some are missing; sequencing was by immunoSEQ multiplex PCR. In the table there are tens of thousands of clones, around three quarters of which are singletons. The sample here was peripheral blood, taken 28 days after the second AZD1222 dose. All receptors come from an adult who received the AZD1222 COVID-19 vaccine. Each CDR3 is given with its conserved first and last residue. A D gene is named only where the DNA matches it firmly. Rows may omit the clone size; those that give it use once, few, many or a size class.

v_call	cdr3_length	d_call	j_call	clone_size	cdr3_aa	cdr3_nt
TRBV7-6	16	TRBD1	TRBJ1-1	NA	CASWPGTEKVSTEAFF	TGTGCCAGCTGGCCCGGGACAGAGAAAGTAAGCACTGAAGCTTTCTTT
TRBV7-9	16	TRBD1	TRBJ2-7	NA	CASTPYLGQSSYEQYF	TGTGCCAGCACCCCTTACCTGGGACAGTCCTCCTACGAGCAGTACTTC
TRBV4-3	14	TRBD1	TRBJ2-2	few	CATGTGGAVGELFF	TGCGCCACAGGGACAGGGGGCGCGGTCGGGGAGCTGTTTTTT
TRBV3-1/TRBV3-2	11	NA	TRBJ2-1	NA	CASSLGGIKFF	TGTGCCAGCAGCCTTGGGGGGATAAAGTTCTTC
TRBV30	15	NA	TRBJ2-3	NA	CAWQQSGTIHNTQYF	TGTGCCTGGCAACAATCGGGGACAATCCATAATACGCAGTATTTT
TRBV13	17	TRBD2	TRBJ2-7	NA	CASSRRLTTSGVHEQYF	TGTGCCAGCAGCCGACGTCTTACTACTAGCGGGGTCCACGAGCAGTACTTC
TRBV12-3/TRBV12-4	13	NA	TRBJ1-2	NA	CASSLADSYGYTF	TGTGCCAGCAGTTTAGCGGACAGCTATGGCTACACCTTC
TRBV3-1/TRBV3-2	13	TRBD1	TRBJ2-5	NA	CATRQGPGETQYF	TGTGCCACCCGACAGGGGCCGGGGGAGACCCAGTACTTC
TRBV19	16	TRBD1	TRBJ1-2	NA	CASSISRGIRDYGYTF	TGTGCCAGTAGTATATCCAGGGGGATTCGGGACTATGGCTACACCTTC
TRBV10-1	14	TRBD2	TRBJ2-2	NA	CASSPAGGPGELFF	TGCGCCAGCTCCCCAGCGGGGGGGCCCGGGGAGCTGTTTTTT
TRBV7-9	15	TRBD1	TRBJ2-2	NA	CASSLEGARFGELFF	TGTGCCAGCAGCTTAGAGGGGGCGCGGTTCGGGGAGCTGTTTTTT
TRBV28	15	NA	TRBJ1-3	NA	CASSFGRTSGNTIYF	TGTGCCAGCAGTTTCGGACGGACCTCTGGAAACACCATATATTTT
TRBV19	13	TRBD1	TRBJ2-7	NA	CASRYRGSYEQYF	TGTGCCAGTCGGTACAGGGGATCCTACGAGCAGTACTTC
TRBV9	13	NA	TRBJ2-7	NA	CASSVGGQGEQYF	TGTGCCAGCAGCGTAGGGGGCCAGGGCGAGCAGTACTTC
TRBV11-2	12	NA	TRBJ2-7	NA	CASSRGTDEQYF	TGTGCCAGCAGCCGGGGGACCGACGAGCAGTACTTC
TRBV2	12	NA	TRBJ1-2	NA	CASSREDESYTF	TGTGCCAGCAGTAGGGAGGATGAAAGCTACACCTTC
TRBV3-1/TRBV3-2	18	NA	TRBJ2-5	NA	CASSQVKGSSAPGETQYF	TGTGCCAGCAGCCAAGTAAAAGGCTCTAGCGCCCCGGGAGAGACCCAGTACTTC
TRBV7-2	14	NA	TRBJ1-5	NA	CASSLDGDNQPQHF	TGTGCCAGCAGCTTAGATGGGGATAATCAGCCCCAGCATTTT
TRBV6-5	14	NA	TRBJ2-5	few	CASSYSALKGTQYF	TGTGCCAGCAGTTACTCGGCACTAAAAGGGACCCAGTACTTC
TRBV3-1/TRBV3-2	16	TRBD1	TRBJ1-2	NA	CASSQEVGTVVSGYTF	TGTGCCAGCAGCCAAGAAGTCGGGACAGTGGTTTCGGGCTACACCTTC
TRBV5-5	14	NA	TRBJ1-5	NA	CASSVTGPNQPQHF	TGTGCCAGCAGCGTTACAGGGCCTAATCAGCCCCAGCATTTT
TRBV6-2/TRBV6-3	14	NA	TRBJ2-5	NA	CASSYPGQQETQYF	TGTGCCAGCAGTTACCCAGGACAGCAAGAGACCCAGTACTTC